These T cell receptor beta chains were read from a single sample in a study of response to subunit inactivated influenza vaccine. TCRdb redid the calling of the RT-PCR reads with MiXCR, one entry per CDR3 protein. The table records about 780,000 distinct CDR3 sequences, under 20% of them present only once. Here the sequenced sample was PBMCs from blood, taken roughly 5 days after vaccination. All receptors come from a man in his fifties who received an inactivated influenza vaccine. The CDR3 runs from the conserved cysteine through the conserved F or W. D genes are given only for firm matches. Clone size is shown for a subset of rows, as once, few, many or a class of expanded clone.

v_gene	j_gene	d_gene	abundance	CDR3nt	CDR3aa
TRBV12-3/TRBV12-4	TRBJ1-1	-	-	TGTGCCACCGTCCCTGGGGGGTACACTGAAGCTTTCTTT	CATVPGGYTEAFF
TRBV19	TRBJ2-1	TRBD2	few	TGTGCCAGTACCTCGGGACTAGCGATGAATGAGCAGTTCTTC	CASTSGLAMNEQFF
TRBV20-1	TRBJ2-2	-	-	TGCAGTGCTAGCGGCAACACCGGGGAGCTGTTTTTT	CSASGNTGELFF
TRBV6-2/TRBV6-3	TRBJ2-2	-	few	TGTGCCAGCAGTCTCCAGTTCACCGGGGAGCTGTTTTTT	CASSLQFTGELFF
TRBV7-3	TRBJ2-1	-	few	TGTGCCAGCAGCTTAAGGTTCGGGGGCTCTGAGCAGTTCTTC	CASSLRFGGSEQFF
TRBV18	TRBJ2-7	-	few	TGTGCCAGCTCACCACCGTCTAAAACCTACGAGCAGTACTTC	CASSPPSKTYEQYF
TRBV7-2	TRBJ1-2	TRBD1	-	TGTGCCAGCAGCCCCTCCAGGGGGGCGGACTATGGCTACACCTTC	CASSPSRGADYGYTF
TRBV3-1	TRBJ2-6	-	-	TGTGCCAGCAGCCACACCGACAGCTCTGGGGCCAACGTCCTGACTTTC	CASSHTDSSGANVLTF
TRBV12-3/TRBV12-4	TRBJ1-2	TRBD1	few	TGTGCCAGCAGGGCAGGGGGCTATGGCTACACCTTC	CASRAGGYGYTF
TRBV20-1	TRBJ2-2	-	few	TGCAGTGCTAGAAAGGGGGTCACCGGGGAGCTGTTTTTT	CSARKGVTGELFF
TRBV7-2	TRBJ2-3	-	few	TGTGCCAGCAGCTCCCGGACTTATAGCACAGATACGCAGTATTTT	CASSSRTYSTDTQYF
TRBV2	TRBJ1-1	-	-	TGTGCCATCCGGCAGCCTAACACTGAAGCTTTCTTT	CAIRQPNTEAFF
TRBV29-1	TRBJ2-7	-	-	TGCAGCACCTTTGGAGGGGCGAACTACGAGCAGTACTTC	CSTFGGANYEQYF
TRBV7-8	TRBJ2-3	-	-	TGTGCCAGCAGCCCGCCTCGGGGCGTGGTATCTCCAGATACGCAGTATTTT	CASSPPRGVVSPDTQYF
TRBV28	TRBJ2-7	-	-	TGTGCCAGCCGAGACAGCGGGTTAGACTACGAGCAGTACTTC	CASRDSGLDYEQYF
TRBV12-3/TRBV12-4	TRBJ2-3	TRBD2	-	TGTGCCAGCAGTTGGACTAGCGGGGGGCCCCCCGGTACAGATACGCAGTATTTT	CASSWTSGGPPGTDTQYF
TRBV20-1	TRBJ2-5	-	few	TGCAGTGCTAGAGAATTGGGGCGCTCCAGCCAAGAGACCCAGTACTTC	CSARELGRSSQETQYF
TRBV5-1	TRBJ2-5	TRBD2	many	TGCGCCAGCAGCTATACTAGCGGGAGCAAACAAGAGACCCAGTACTTC	CASSYTSGSKQETQYF
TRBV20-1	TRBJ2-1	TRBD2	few	TGCAGTGCTATGACTAGCGGGAGGCCCCATGAGCAGTTCTTC	CSAMTSGRPHEQFF
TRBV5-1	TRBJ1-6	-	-	TGCGCCAGCAGTTCTTCACCGAATTCACCCCTCCACTTT	CASSSSPNSPLHF
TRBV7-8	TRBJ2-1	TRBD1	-	TGTGCCAGCAGGGACAGGGAATTCAGTGAGCAGTTCTTC	CASRDREFSEQFF
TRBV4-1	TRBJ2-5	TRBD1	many	TGCGCCAGCAGCCACGGGGGACAGGGAGGGGAGACCCAGTACTTC	CASSHGGQGGETQYF
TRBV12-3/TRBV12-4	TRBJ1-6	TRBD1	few	TGTGCCAGCAGAACGACAGGGATCAATTCACCCCTCCACTTT	CASRTTGINSPLHF
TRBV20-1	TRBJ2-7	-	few	TGCAGTGCTAGAGATCTTTTGGCGGAGTACTACGAGCAGTACTTC	CSARDLLAEYYEQYF
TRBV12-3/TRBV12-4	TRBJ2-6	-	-	TGTGCCGCCAGTACGGATGGGGCCAACGTCCTGACTTTC	CAASTDGANVLTF
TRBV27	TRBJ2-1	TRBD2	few	TGTGCCAGCACCATACCGGGACTAGCGAATGAGCAGTTCTTC	CASTIPGLANEQFF
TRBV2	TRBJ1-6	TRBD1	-	TGTGCCAGCAGTACCCGACAGGGGAATAATTCACCCCTCCACTTT	CASSTRQGNNSPLHF
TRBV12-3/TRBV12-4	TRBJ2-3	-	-	TGTCCCAGCAGACACAGCACGGGTTCGTCAGATACGCAGTATTTT	CPSRHSTGSSDTQYF
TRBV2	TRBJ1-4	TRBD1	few	TGTGCCAGCAGTGTCGAGGGACAGGCCAATGAAAAACTGTTTTTT	CASSVEGQANEKLFF
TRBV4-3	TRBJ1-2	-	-	TGCGCCAGCAGCCAAACCAGACAAGGGGGCTATGGCTACACCTTC	CASSQTRQGGYGYTF
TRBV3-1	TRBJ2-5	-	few	TGTGCCAGCAGCCAATCCAGGAGTATCCAAGAGACCCAGTACTTC	CASSQSRSIQETQYF
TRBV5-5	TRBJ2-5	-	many	TGTGCCAGCAGCTTTCCGGGGGAGACCCAGTACTTC	CASSFPGETQYF
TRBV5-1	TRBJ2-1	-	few	TGCGCCAGCAGCTGGCGACCAGAACGTTTGGATGAGCAGTTCTTC	CASSWRPERLDEQFF
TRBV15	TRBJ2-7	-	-	TGTGCCACCAGCAGAGAAACAGGGCTTTACGAGCAGTACTTC	CATSRETGLYEQYF
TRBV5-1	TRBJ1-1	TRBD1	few	TGCGCCAGCAGCCCGGGACAGGCCAATGAAGCTTTCTTT	CASSPGQANEAFF
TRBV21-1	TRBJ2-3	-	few	TGTGCCAGCAGCAACTCGCTAGCGGATCCCTCAGATACGCAGTATTTT	CASSNSLADPSDTQYF
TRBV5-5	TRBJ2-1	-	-	TGTGCCAGCAGCTTGGGGGACACAAACTACAATGAGCAGTTCTTC	CASSLGDTNYNEQFF
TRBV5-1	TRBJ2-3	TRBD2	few	TGCGCCACCAAGCGGGAGGAAGATACGCAGTATTTT	CATKREEDTQYF
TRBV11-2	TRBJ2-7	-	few	TGTGCCAGCAGCTTAGATTTGACGGGTGGGGGGCACTTGCGGACCTACGAGCAGTACTTC	CASSLDLTGGGHLRTYEQYF
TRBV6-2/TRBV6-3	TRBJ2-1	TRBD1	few	TGTGCCAGCAGCCACTGGGACAGGGTTAACTACAATGAGCAGTTCTTC	CASSHWDRVNYNEQFF
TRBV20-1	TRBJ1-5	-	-	TGCAGTGCTAGACACAGGGCCAATCAGCCCCAGCATTTT	CSARHRANQPQHF
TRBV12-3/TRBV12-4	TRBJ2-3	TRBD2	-	TGTGCCAGCAGTTTGGACAGACTAGCGTCGCAGTATTTT	CASSLDRLASQYF
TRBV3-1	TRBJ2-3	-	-	TGTGCCAGCAGCCAAGATTCTACGCAGTATTTT	CASSQDSTQYF